The clone carrying this T cell receptor (beta chain) was detected a few times. Its antigen is undetermined. The library was built from about 0.4 ug RNA with molecular barcoded adaptors for alpha/delta and beta/gamma chains. MiXCR, applied by TCRdb to the reads, yields one record per CDR3 protein. Of about 40,000 distinct CDR3 sequences listed, about 11% are singletons. From germline, CDR1 is SGHRS and CDR2 YFSETQ. With V trimmed by 4 bases and J by 3 bases, 6 bases remained unmatched. The CDR3 spans 15 residues. These data come from a study of read filtering for tumor transcriptome and immune sequencing. General observations from the study: The sorted CD138-negative fraction was a mixed bone marrow immune population, not purified T cells. Single-read clonotypes: around 81% of IR-seq clonotypes (roughly 3.2% of reads), roughly 73% of RNA-seq clonotypes (less than 50% of reads).

Sequenced: a population of CD138-negative cells sorted from bone marrow. The receptor was isolated from a donor aged 40 or over with multiple myeloma. The chain has TRBV5-1 and TRBJ1-1; TRBD1 matches 10 bases. CDR3 DNA: TGCGCCAGCAGCACCACCGGGACAGGGGACACTGAAGCTTTCTTT. Its protein product is CASSTTGTGDTEAFF.